The 16 T cell receptor beta chains below all came from one sample that was sequenced in a study of spatial heterogeneity in lung cancer. The study, taken as a whole, reports: Counts that tracked tumor mutation counts were those of expanded intratumoral alpha and beta TCRs.

TCRdb re-called the 5' RACE reads with MiXCR, one entry per CDR3 protein. The top ten hold 4% to 5.5% of the sample, which has around 7,800 distinct CDR3 sequences, approximately 8.2% seen once. No cognate antigen is known for these TCRs. Time point indicated: sample taken at primary tumor resection. The sample in question was lung tumor tissue, obtained at surgery. These receptors all come from a male donor with early-stage non-small cell lung cancer.

This clonotype was seen ten or more times. The J gene is TRBJ2-1, the V gene TRBV5-1; 10 bases fit TRBD2. The CDR3 has 16 residues. The V segment lost 4 bases and the J segment 1 base; nucleotides outside the gene matches: 5. CDR1 is SGHRS, CDR2 YFSETQ, per germline. The CDR3, as DNA: TGCGCCAGCAGCGCGACTAGCGGGTTATCCTACAATGAGCAGTTCTTC. Translation gives CASSATSGLSYNEQFF.

By sample share, this clonotype is medium-sized. The J gene is TRBJ1-5, the V gene TRBV12-3 or TRBV12-4, with D unresolved. The V end lost 0 bases, the J end lost 3 bases, and 6 bases lay between the germline ends. This CDR3 region has 14 residues. Here the CDR3 reads CASSLAKVNQPQHF. Here the CDR3 DNA reads TGTGCCAGCAGTTTAGCGAAAGTCAATCAGCCCCAGCATTTT.

Sample share makes this clonotype medium-sized. This chain connects TRBV19 to TRBJ2-3; D remains ambiguous. Germline CDR1 LNHDA, CDR2 SQIVND (reference sequence). The germline V and J ends were trimmed by 4 bases and 0 bases, with 8 bases remaining between them. CDR3 size: 14 residues. CDR3 in DNA: TGTGCCAGTAGTAGCGGTCCAAGCACAGATACGCAGTATTTT. Translating gives CASSSGPSTDTQYF. The variable domain in full, completed from reference TRBV19 and TRBJ2-3, reads DGGITQSPKYLFRKEGQNVTLSCEQNLNHDAMYWYRQDPGQGLRLIYYSQIVNDFQKGDIAEGYSVSREKKESFPLTVTSAQKNPTAFYLCASSSGPSTDTQYFGPGTRLTVL.

This clonotype showed up many times. V usage is TRBV5-1 and J usage is TRBJ2-2; D unclear. The germline V gene has CDR1 SGHRS and CDR2 YFSETQ. The CDR3 extends over 13 amino acids. V gave up 8 bases and J gave up 6 bases, with 14 bases separating them. The CDR3 DNA reads as TGCGCCAGTACCAGGTCTAGGCCCGGGGAGCTGTTTTTT. Amino acid sequence: CASTRSRPGELFF.

This clonotype is classed as medium-sized. The chain recombines TRBV30 with TRBJ2-5; 10 nucleotides match TRBD2. Germline-derived CDR1 and CDR2 are GTSNPN and SVGIG (reference sequence). The CDR3 consists of 15 residues. With V trimmed by 0 bases and J by 4 bases, 5 bases remained unmatched. CDR3 DNA: TGTGCCTGGAGTGTAGGACTAGCGGATGGAGAGACCCAGTACTTC. This gives the protein CAWSVGLADGETQYF.

There are many counts of this clonotype. J is TRBJ1-5 and V is TRBV20-1; D gene uncertain. The V end was cut by 6 bases, the J end by 11 bases, with 20 bases between. The CDR3 extends over 13 amino acids. Germline V gene lookup returns CDR1 DFQATT and CDR2 SNEGSKA (reference sequence). CDR3 DNA: TGCAGTGCAAATCCGGGCCCGACGTCGACCCAGCATTTT. Its translation is CSANPGPTSTQHF.

This clonotype is medium-sized within its sample. The rearrangement uses TRBV7-9 and TRBJ1-1; D gene uncertain. From germline, CDR1 is SEHNR and CDR2 FQNEAQ (reference sequence). This CDR3 spans 14 amino acids. V dropped 3 bases and J dropped 5 bases, with 13 bases sitting between them. This CDR3 reads CASSFTGSGTEAFF. The CDR3 bases are TGTGCCAGCAGCTTCACGGGGTCTGGGACTGAAGCTTTCTTT.

Sample share makes this clonotype medium-sized (0.01 to 0.1%). The chain links TRBV5-5 to TRBJ2-2; possibly TRBD1 or TRBD2 for D (5 bases each). In germline, CDR1 is SGHKS, CDR2 YYEKEE (reference sequence). The CDR3 totals 17 residues. The V end was cut by 4 bases, the J end by 1 base, with 17 bases between. The CDR3 loop is CASSPVGVGVNTGELFF. CDR3 coding DNA: TGTGCCAGCAGCCCCGTTGGTGTGGGGGTGAACACCGGGGAGCTGTTTTTT.

This clonotype has a count of ten or more. The rearrangement joins TRBV5-1 to TRBJ2-3, with D perhaps TRBD1 or TRBD2 (6 bases each). This CDR3 is built from 12 residues. Trimming stripped 4 bases from V and 5 bases from J, with 8 bases between. Germline V lookup: CDR1 SGHRS, CDR2 YFSETQ. The CDR3 sequence is CASSGGGDTQYF. Here the CDR3 DNA reads TGCGCCAGCAGCGGAGGGGGAGATACGCAGTATTTT.

This clonotype ranks as medium-sized. The rearrangement links TRBV7-9 to TRBJ2-7, with D possibly being TRBD2 (7 bases). V was clipped by 2 bases and J by 1 base, with 15 bases between them. The CDR3 totals 16 residues. Germline V gene sequence: CDR1 SEHNR, CDR2 FQNEAQ (reference sequence). In nucleotides, the CDR3 is TGTGCCAGCAGCTTATTGGGAGGGGGATCGTCCTACGAGCAGTACTTC. It encodes CASSLLGGGSSYEQYF.

This clonotype was found once. V is TRBV20-1 and J is TRBJ2-7; 11 positions match TRBD2. CDR3 length equals 12 residues. Per germline, CDR1 DFQATT and CDR2 SNEGSKA (reference sequence). V lost 5 bases to trimming and J lost 6 bases; unmatched junction nucleotides: 3. CDR3 region: CSALAGGGEQYF. The CDR3 region has the DNA TGCAGTGCTCTAGCGGGAGGCGGCGAGCAGTACTTC.

Many counts were recorded for this clonotype. The rearrangement links TRBV12-3 or TRBV12-4 to TRBJ2-3; D perhaps matches TRBD1 (5 bases). V shed 7 bases and J shed 0 bases, with 11 bases lying between them. The CDR3 sequence is 14 residues long. The chain's CDR3 is CASTPGHSTDTQYF. In nucleotides, the CDR3 is TGTGCCAGCACTCCCGGACATAGCACAGATACGCAGTATTTT.

This sequence joins TRBV20-1 and TRBJ2-6; either TRBD1 or TRBD2 may fit D (5 bases each). V was trimmed by 4 bases and J by 1 base, leaving 17 bases between them. The CDR3 totals 17 residues. Germline CDR1 DFQATT, CDR2 SNEGSKA (reference sequence). Here the CDR3 reads CSAIPSGGISGANVLTF. CDR3 DNA sequence: TGCAGTGCTATCCCGAGTGGGGGAATATCTGGGGCCAACGTCCTGACTTTC.

Ten or more counts support this clonotype. The rearrangement joins TRBV20-1 to TRBJ2-1; 14 bases are a match to TRBD2. Germline V lookup: CDR1 DFQATT, CDR2 SNEGSKA (reference sequence). The CDR3 runs 21 residues. The J segment lost 4 bases and the V segment lost 3 bases, leaving 20 bases of the junction unmatched. DNA for the CDR3: TGCAGTGCTAGTCAAAGGGGGACTAGCGGGAGAGTTGGGGCCCTTTACAATGAGCAGTTCTTC. Its translation: CSASQRGTSGRVGALYNEQFF.

In its sample, this clonotype ranks as medium-sized. The chain carries TRBV5-1 and TRBJ2-7, with D tentatively TRBD2 (5 bases). The V and J ends lost 4 bases and 0 bases respectively, with 8 bases between them. The CDR3 is 13 amino acids. CDR1 and CDR2 (germline): SGHRS, YFSETQ. CDR3 sequence: CASSRLPSYEQYF. The CDR3 DNA reads TGCGCCAGCAGCAGACTACCCTCCTACGAGCAGTACTTC.

Judged by abundance, this clonotype is medium-sized. The chain carries TRBV5-1 and TRBJ1-4; 10 nucleotides match TRBD1. The CDR3 consists of 14 residues. V lost 4 bases and J lost 7; bases outside the gene matches: 4. CDR1 SGHRS and CDR2 YFSETQ come from the germline V gene. This chain's CDR3 is CASSLGQGGEKLFF. The CDR3 DNA follows: TGCGCCAGCAGCCTCGGACAGGGGGGTGAAAAACTGTTTTTT.